The 19 T cell receptor beta chains listed next were all sequenced from one sample in a study of T cell responses to AZD1222 COVID-19 vaccine. Sequencing was performed with immunoSEQ multiplex PCR; in TCRdb, only in-frame clones are kept and a portion is missing. Among about 67,000 clones, around 82% were seen once, and the ten largest hold under 8.5%. The source material was peripheral blood, sampled 28 days after the second AZD1222 dose. All receptors derive from an adult who received the AZD1222 COVID-19 vaccine.

The J gene is TRBJ1-1, the V gene TRBV5-1, with D perhaps TRBD1 (5 bases). The V end was cut by 0 bases, the J end by 2 bases, with 11 bases between. The CDR3 has 15 amino acids. Germline V lookup: CDR1 SGHRS, CDR2 YFSETQ. This chain's CDR3 is CASSLERDFNTEAFF. For the CDR3, the DNA is TGCGCCAGCAGCTTGGAGAGGGACTTCAACACTGAAGCTTTCTTT.

The chain recombines TRBV10-1 with TRBJ2-1; unclear D gene. Trimming stripped 4 bases from V and 6 bases from J, with 16 bases between. The CDR3 covers 15 residues. Per the germline V gene, CDR1 is WNHNN and CDR2 is SYGVQD (reference sequence). The CDR3 sequence is CASSVRVGLGNEQFF. In DNA form, the CDR3 reads TGCGCCAGCAGTGTAAGGGTCGGGTTGGGCAATGAGCAGTTCTTC.

The rearrangement links TRBV7-2 to TRBJ1-2; D is ambiguous. Germline V gives CDR1 SGHTA, CDR2 FQGNSA. V dropped 5 bases and J dropped 4 bases, with 11 bases sitting between them. The CDR3 length is 13 residues. The CDR3 loop reads CASSRPEVYGYTF. The CDR3 region has the DNA TGTGCCAGCAGCCGCCCTGAGGTCTATGGCTACACCTTC.

The V gene is TRBV3-1 (or the pseudogene TRBV3-2), the J gene TRBJ1-1; a weak D match, TRBD1 (5 bases). The CDR3 has 14 residues. Germline CDR1 is LGHDT and CDR2 is YNNKEL (reference sequence). V was shortened by 4 bases and J by 5 bases, with 14 bases between the two germline ends. CDR3: CASSPPGRWTEAFF. The CDR3 DNA reads as TGTGCCAGCAGCCCCCCAGGGCGGTGGACTGAAGCTTTCTTT.

CDR3 in DNA: TGTGCCAGCAGTTTAGGAGGGAGGCGAAAGTACTTC. This translates into CASSLGGRRKYF. The chain links TRBV27 to TRBJ2-7; tentatively, D is TRBD2 (6 bases). Per germline, CDR1 MNHEY and CDR2 SMNVEV (reference sequence). The CDR3 runs to 12 residues. Trimming removed 2 bases at V and 11 bases at J, with 13 bases between.

The chain joins TRBV27 to TRBJ1-4; D ambiguous. Looked up from germline, CDR1 is MNHEY and CDR2 is SMNVEV (reference sequence). Trimming removed 0 bases from V and 5 bases from J, with 10 bases in between. The CDR3 length is 15 residues. CDR3 residues: CASSLSWQVNEKLFF. CDR3 in DNA: TGTGCCAGCAGTTTATCGTGGCAGGTGAATGAAAAACTGTTTTTT.

The rearrangement links TRBV11-2 to TRBJ2-7; 8 nucleotides line up with TRBD1. V shed 4 bases and J 5 bases; nucleotides not matched to a gene: 1. The length of the CDR3 is 12 residues. Germline CDR1 is SGHAT and CDR2 is FQNNGV. The CDR3 spells CASSSGGHEQYF. The CDR3 region has the DNA TGTGCCAGCAGCTCAGGGGGCCACGAGCAGTACTTC.

The CDR3 nucleotides are TGTGCCAGCAGTGAAGGGCCTTACTTCACCAAAAACATTCAGTACTTC. Encoded protein: CASSEGPYFTKNIQYF. V usage is TRBV6-1 and J usage is TRBJ2-4; no clear D gene. This CDR3 is built from 16 residues. The germline CDR1 and CDR2 sequences are MNHNS and SASEGT. V gave up 1 base and J gave up 2 bases, with 12 bases separating them.

V and J are TRBV7-6 and TRBJ2-7; 7 bases map to TRBD1. Germline V gives CDR1 SGHVS, CDR2 FNYEAQ. J was trimmed by 1 base and V by 4 bases; bases with no gene match: 4. The CDR3 covers 14 residues. CDR3: CASSSRTGSYEQYF. CDR3 sequence (DNA): TGTGCCAGCAGCTCCCGGACAGGTTCCTACGAGCAGTACTTC.

The chain couples TRBV5-4 to TRBJ1-1; no reliable D call. The CDR3 loop spans 15 amino acids. Per the germline V gene, CDR1 is SGHNT and CDR2 is YYREEE (reference sequence). Trimming stripped 0 bases from V and 3 bases from J, with 12 bases between. CDR3 residues: CASSLARVGDTEAFF. CDR3 nucleotide sequence: TGTGCCAGCAGCTTGGCCCGGGTGGGAGACACTGAAGCTTTCTTT.

This chain uses TRBV11-3 with TRBJ2-3; D possibly corresponds to TRBD1 (5 bases). The CDR3 is 15 amino acids. Trimming cost V 0 bases and J 4 bases, with 11 bases left between them. Per germline, CDR1 SGHNT and CDR2 YENEEA. CDR3 nucleotides: TGTGCCAGCAGCTTAGATGCAGGGTGGGCAGATACGCAGTATTTT. As protein: CASSLDAGWADTQYF.

This chain connects TRBV10-3 to TRBJ1-5, with D possibly matching TRBD1 (5 bases). This CDR3 comprises 18 residues. Looked up from germline, CDR1 is ENHRY and CDR2 is SYGVKD. V was trimmed by 2 bases and J by 1 base, leaving 18 bases between them. The CDR3 protein is CAISERGWGVGSNQPQHF. The CDR3 bases are TGTGCCATCAGTGAGCGTGGGTGGGGGGTAGGAAGCAATCAGCCCCAGCATTTT.

The chain uses TRBV2 and TRBJ1-6; 7 nucleotides line up with TRBD1. This CDR3 comprises 15 residues. Germline trimming cut 7 bases from V and 5 bases from J; bases unmatched to any gene: 8. CDR1 and CDR2 (germline): SNHLY, FYNNEI. The DNA of the CDR3 is TGTGCCAGCACCCGGGGACAGCCGAATAATTCACCCCTCCACTTT. Its protein product is CASTRGQPNNSPLHF.

This clone has only one observation. This rearrangement joins TRBV4-3 to TRBJ2-7, with 8 nucleotides matching TRBD1. Germline loops: CDR1 LGHNA, CDR2 YSLEER. The junction had 24 bases not matched to a gene; V was cut back by 10 bases and J by 4 bases. This CDR3 is 18 amino acids long. CDR3 bases: TGCGCCACCCGCCACCACGACTGGGGGACAGGCAAACCTTACGAGCAGTACTTC. Translation: CATRHHDWGTGKPYEQYF.

The gene calls are TRBV6-2 or TRBV6-3 and TRBJ2-3; no clear D. The V end lost 2 bases, the J end lost 2 bases, and 8 bases lay between the germline ends. Germline CDR1 and CDR2: MNHEY and SVGEGT. The CDR3 spans 14 residues. The CDR3 is CASSYMADTDTQYF. DNA of the CDR3: TGTGCCAGCAGTTACATGGCGGACACAGATACGCAGTATTTT.

J is TRBJ1-2 and V is TRBV7-9; the D is unclear. The CDR3 consists of 15 residues. V lost 6 bases and J 7 bases, leaving 21 bases between the germline ends. Germline values: CDR1 SEHNR, CDR2 FQNEAQ (reference sequence). CDR3 in DNA: TGTGCCAGCAGACCCGACGGAATGGCGTCGGGTGGCTACACCTTC. Protein: CASRPDGMASGGYTF.

This chain uses TRBV2 with TRBJ2-3; TRBD1 matches at 7 bases. V gave up 3 bases and J gave up 1 base; unmatched junction bases: 1. This CDR3 comprises 14 residues. Germline loops: CDR1 SNHLY, CDR2 FYNNEI. CDR3 residues: CASSDTGGTDTQYF. Written as DNA, the CDR3 is TGTGCCAGCAGTGATACAGGGGGCACAGATACGCAGTATTTT.

This chain joins TRBV7-2 and TRBJ2-7; no definite D call. Deletions cut 1 base from V and 5 bases from J, with 3 bases between. Germline V gene sequence: CDR1 SGHTA, CDR2 FQGNSA. The CDR3 runs 11 residues. The CDR3 bases are TGTGCCAGCAGCTTAGTCCACGAGCAGTACTTC. Translating it yields CASSLVHEQYF.

The V gene is TRBV5-1, the J gene TRBJ2-1; 9 bases match TRBD2. CDR1 is SGHRS and CDR2 is YFSETQ in the germline V gene. This CDR3 has 15 amino acids. The J segment lost 6 bases and the V segment lost 2 bases, leaving 6 bases of the junction unmatched. CDR3 in amino acids: CASSFDSGGLNEQFF. The CDR3, as DNA: TGCGCCAGCAGCTTTGATAGCGGGGGCCTCAATGAGCAGTTCTTC.